This is a list of T cell receptor beta chains from one sample in a study of blood T cell repertoires in COVID-19. Assay: immunoSEQ multiplex PCR; the TCRdb copy retains only in-frame clones and omits some. This sample yields fewer than 200,000 clones, of which 82% are seen a single time; 7.8% belongs to the top ten. What was sequenced was peripheral blood. These receptors all come from a woman in her sixties or seventies with COVID-19, enrolled during active disease. CDR3s include the opening cysteine and the closing phenylalanine or tryptophan. The D gene is left open where the match is weak. The size of a clone is reported for some rows only, either as once, few or many, or as a class for expanded clones.

TRBJ1-3 | - | TRBV15 | TRBD1 | TGTGCCACCAGCAGAGATATCCAGGGGGCTGGAAACACCATATATTTT | CATSRDIQGAGNTIYF
TRBJ2-1 | - | TRBV6-5 | TRBD2 | TGTGCCAGCAGTTATCTAGCGGGGAATGAGCAGTTCTTC | CASSYLAGNEQFF
TRBJ1-6 | - | TRBV9 | - | TGTGCCAGCAGCGTAGGGACAGATAATTCACCCCTCCACTTT | CASSVGTDNSPLHF
TRBJ2-1 | medium-sized | TRBV2 | - | TGTGCCAGCAGTGATGGAGCCAATGAGCAGTTCTTC | CASSDGANEQFF
TRBJ1-6 | - | TRBV4-2 | TRBD1 | TGTGCCAGCAGCCAAGGGGACAGGGTAGGAGGCTCACCCCTCCACTTT | CASSQGDRVGGSPLHF
TRBJ2-1 | - | TRBV6-2/TRBV6-3 | TRBD1 | TGTGCCAGCAGTTCGGGACAGGGGAAAGGGAATGAGCAGTTCTTC | CASSSGQGKGNEQFF
TRBJ1-6 | once | TRBV6-4 | TRBD1 | TGTGCCAGCAGTGAAGGGACAGGGAGGAATTCACCCCTCCACTTT | CASSEGTGRNSPLHF
TRBJ2-7 | - | TRBV2 | - | TGTGCCAGCAATCTAGACAGGACGCTCTACGAGCAGTACTTC | CASNLDRTLYEQYF
TRBJ2-1 | - | TRBV7-3 | - | TGTGCCAGCAGCGTGTCAGGGTCATTGAATGAGCAGTTCTTC | CASSVSGSLNEQFF
TRBJ1-1 | - | TRBV6-5 | TRBD1 | TGTGCCAGCAGTCCGTGGACAGGGGTGAACACTGAAGCTTTCTTT | CASSPWTGVNTEAFF
TRBJ1-2 | - | TRBV19 | - | TGTGCCAGTAGTACCGGGGGTCGAGGCTACACCTTC | CASSTGGRGYTF
TRBJ2-5 | - | TRBV5-1 | TRBD1 | TGCGCCAGCAGCTCCCGACAGGGTAAATCAGAGACCCAGTACTTC | CASSSRQGKSETQYF
TRBJ2-1 | - | TRBV28 | - | TGTGCCAGCAGTTTCGGGAGCCTCTCCTACAATGAGCAGTTCTTC | CASSFGSLSYNEQFF
TRBJ2-1 | once | TRBV6-1 | - | TGTGCCAGCAGAGCGGCGGGGGAGCAGTTCTTC | CASRAAGEQFF
TRBJ2-7 | few | TRBV27 | - | TGTGCCAGCAGACTATCCGGCTCCTACGAGCAGTACTTC | CASRLSGSYEQYF
TRBJ1-2 | few | TRBV5-4 | - | TGTGCCAGCAGCTTGACTACAACGAACTATGGCTACACCTTC | CASSLTTTNYGYTF
TRBJ2-6 | - | TRBV11-2 | TRBD1 | TGTGCCAGCAGACCTGGGACAGGGGTCAACTCTGGGGCCAACGTCCTGACTTTC | CASRPGTGVNSGANVLTF